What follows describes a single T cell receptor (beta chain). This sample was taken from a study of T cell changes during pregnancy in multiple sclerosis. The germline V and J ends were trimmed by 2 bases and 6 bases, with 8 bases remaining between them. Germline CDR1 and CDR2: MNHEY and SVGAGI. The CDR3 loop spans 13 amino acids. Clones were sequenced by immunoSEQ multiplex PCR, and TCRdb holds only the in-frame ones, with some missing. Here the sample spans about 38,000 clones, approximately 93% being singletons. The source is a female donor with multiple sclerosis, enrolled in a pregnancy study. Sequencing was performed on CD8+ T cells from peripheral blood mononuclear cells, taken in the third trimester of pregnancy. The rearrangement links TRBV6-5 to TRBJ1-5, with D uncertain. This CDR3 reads CASSYDRGQPQHF. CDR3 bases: TGTGCCAGCAGTTACGACCGGGGTCAGCCCCAGCATTTT.